Shown below are 7 T cell receptor beta chains from a single sample sequenced in a study of T cell responses to AZD1222 COVID-19 vaccine. TCRdb keeps only in-frame clones here, not all; method: immunoSEQ multiplex PCR. The repertoire holds approximately 70,000 clones, with roughly 85% as singletons. The input for sequencing was peripheral blood, taken on day 0 of AZD1222 vaccination. These receptors came from an adult in good health.

This chain connects TRBV9 to TRBJ2-7; TRBD2 might be the D (6 bases). There are 14 residues in the CDR3. CDR1 and CDR2 (germline): SGDLS, YYNGEE. The V end was cut by 1 base, the J end by 2 bases, with 10 bases between. CDR3 bases: TGTGCCAGCAGCGTATGGGACTCAGCCTACGAGCAGTACTTC. Residues: CASSVWDSAYEQYF.

The chain has TRBV27 and TRBJ2-2; 10 bases are a match to TRBD2. Germline V gene data show CDR1 as MNHEY and CDR2 as SMNVEV (reference sequence). This CDR3 is 18 amino acids long. Trimming removed 7 bases from V and 0 bases from J; junction bases left unmatched: 11. The CDR3 is CASISGGLAAPNTGELFF. As DNA, the CDR3 is TGTGCCAGCATCTCCGGTGGACTAGCGGCCCCGAACACCGGGGAGCTGTTTTTT.

The chain combines TRBV2 with TRBJ1-2; D is possibly TRBD1 (6 bases). Per the germline V gene, CDR1 is SNHLY and CDR2 is FYNNEI. CDR3 length: 13 amino acids. The ends were cut back, 1 base at V and 10 bases at J, with 13 bases in the middle. CDR3: CASSEGYRDVYTF. Here the CDR3 DNA reads TGTGCCAGCAGTGAAGGGTACAGGGATGTCTACACCTTC.

The rearrangement uses TRBV19 and TRBJ1-3, with D hard to call. The CDR3 has 14 residues. Per germline, CDR1 LNHDA and CDR2 SQIVND (reference sequence). The ends were cut back, 3 bases at V and 1 base at J, with 7 bases in the middle. The CDR3 reads CASSMGDSGNTIYF. The CDR3 DNA is TGTGCCAGTAGTATGGGAGATTCTGGAAACACCATATATTTT.

The rearrangement links TRBV7-3 to TRBJ1-1; D is perhaps TRBD1 (5 bases). Germline V gene data show CDR1 as SGHTA and CDR2 as FQGTGA. The CDR3 totals 14 residues. Trimming left V 3 bases short and J 5 bases short, with 13 bases between. The CDR3 reads CASSLTPGRTEAFF. The CDR3 DNA sequence: TGTGCCAGCAGCTTGACCCCAGGGAGGACTGAAGCTTTCTTT.

The chain uses TRBV19 and TRBJ1-1; D unresolved. The V end was cut by 3 bases, the J end by 3 bases, with 8 bases between. The CDR3 has 13 residues. Germline CDR1 and CDR2: LNHDA and SQIVND (reference sequence). In nucleotides, the CDR3 is TGTGCCAGTAGTATGCTCGGGCACACTGAAGCTTTCTTT. It yields the protein CASSMLGHTEAFF.

This chain joins TRBV3-1 (or the pseudogene TRBV3-2) and TRBJ2-5; 8 nucleotides align to TRBD1. Losses at the gene ends were 6 bases for V and 5 bases for J; bases not matched to a gene: 8. The germline V gene has CDR1 LGHDT and CDR2 YNNKEL (reference sequence). There are 14 residues in the CDR3. The CDR3 here is CASSLGRTGETQYF. CDR3 in DNA: TGTGCCAGCAGTTTGGGCCGGACAGGGGAGACCCAGTACTTC.